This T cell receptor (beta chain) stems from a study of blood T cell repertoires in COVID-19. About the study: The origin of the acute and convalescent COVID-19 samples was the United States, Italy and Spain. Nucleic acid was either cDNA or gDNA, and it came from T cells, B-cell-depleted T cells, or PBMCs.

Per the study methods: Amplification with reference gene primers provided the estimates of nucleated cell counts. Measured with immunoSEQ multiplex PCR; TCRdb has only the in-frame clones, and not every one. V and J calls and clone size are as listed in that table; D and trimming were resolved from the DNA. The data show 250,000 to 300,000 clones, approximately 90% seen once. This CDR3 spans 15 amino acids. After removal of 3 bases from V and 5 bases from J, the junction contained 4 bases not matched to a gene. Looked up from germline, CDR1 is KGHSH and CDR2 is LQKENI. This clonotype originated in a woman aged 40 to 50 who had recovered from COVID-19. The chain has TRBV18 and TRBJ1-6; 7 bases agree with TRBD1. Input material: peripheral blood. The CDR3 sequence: CASSPRDRNNSPLHF. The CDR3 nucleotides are TGTGCCAGCTCACCCCGGGACAGAAATAATTCACCCCTCCACTTT.